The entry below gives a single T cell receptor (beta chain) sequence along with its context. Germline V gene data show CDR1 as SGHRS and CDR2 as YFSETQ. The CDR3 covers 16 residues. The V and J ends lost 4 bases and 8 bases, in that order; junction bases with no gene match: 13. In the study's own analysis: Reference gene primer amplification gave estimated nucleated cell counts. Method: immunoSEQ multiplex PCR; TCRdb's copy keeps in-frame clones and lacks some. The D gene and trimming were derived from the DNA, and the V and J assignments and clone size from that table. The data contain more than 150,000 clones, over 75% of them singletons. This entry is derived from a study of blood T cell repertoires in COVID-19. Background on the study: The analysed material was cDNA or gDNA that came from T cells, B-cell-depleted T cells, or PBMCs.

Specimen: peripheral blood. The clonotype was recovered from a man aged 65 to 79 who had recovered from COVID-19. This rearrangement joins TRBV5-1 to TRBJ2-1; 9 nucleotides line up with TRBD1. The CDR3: CASSPGTGLTRDEQFF. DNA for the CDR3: TGCGCCAGCAGCCCGGGGACAGGGCTGACCAGGGATGAGCAGTTCTTC.